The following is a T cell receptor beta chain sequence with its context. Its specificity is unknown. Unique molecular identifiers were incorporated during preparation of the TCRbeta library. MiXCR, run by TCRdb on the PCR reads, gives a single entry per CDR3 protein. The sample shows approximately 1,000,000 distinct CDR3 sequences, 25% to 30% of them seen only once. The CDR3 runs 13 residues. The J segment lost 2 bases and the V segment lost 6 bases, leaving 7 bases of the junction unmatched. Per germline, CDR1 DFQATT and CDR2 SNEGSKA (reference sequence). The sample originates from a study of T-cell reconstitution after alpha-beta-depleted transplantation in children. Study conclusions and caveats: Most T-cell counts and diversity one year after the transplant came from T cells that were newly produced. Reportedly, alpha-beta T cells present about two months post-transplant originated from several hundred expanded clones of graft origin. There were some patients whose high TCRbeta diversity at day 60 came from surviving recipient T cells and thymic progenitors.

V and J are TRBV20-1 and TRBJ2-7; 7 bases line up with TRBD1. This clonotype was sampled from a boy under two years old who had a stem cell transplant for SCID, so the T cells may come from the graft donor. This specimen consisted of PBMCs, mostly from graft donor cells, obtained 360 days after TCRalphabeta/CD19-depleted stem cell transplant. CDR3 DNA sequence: TGCAGTGCAACCGGGACAGAAGCCTACGAGCAGTACTTC. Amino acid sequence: CSATGTEAYEQYF.